Shown below are 26 T cell receptor beta chains from a single sample sequenced in a study of T cells in Graves' hyperthyroidism and ophthalmopathy. Amplification of TCR beta CDR3 regions used RNA as the template. A set of HTBI primers served as the primers for a first-round RT-PCR of the TCR CDR3. Each CDR3 protein gets one entry after TCRdb re-called the multiplex PCR reads with MiXCR. This table holds about 420,000 distinct CDR3 sequences, 15% to 18% found once. The sample taken for sequencing was blood. The receptors stem from a young woman with Graves' hyperthyroidism.

This clonotype was observed many times. This chain connects TRBV12-3 or TRBV12-4 to TRBJ2-1; 9 bases line up with TRBD2. The CDR3 is made up of 13 amino acids. J lost 11 bases, V lost 4 bases, and 6 bases had no gene match. CDR3 in amino acids: CASSYAGTSKQFF. The CDR3 region has the DNA TGTGCCAGCAGTTATGCCGGGACTAGCAAGCAGTTCTTC.

Only one count was recorded for this clonotype. This may be a read error: a much more frequent sequence differs by one nucleotide. The gene calls are TRBV7-3 and TRBJ2-1; the match to TRBD2 covers 8 bases. The CDR3 length is 16 residues. Germline V CDR1 and CDR2: SGHTA, FQGTGA. V lost 5 bases to trimming and J lost 5 bases; unmatched junction nucleotides: 11. CDR3 in DNA: TGTGCCAGCAGCCCTAGGACTAGCAGGAGAAACAATGAGCAGTTCTTC. Protein product: CASSPRTSRRNNEQFF. Complete variable domain (other parts from reference TRBV7-3 and TRBJ2-1): GAGVSQTPSNKVTEKGKYVELRCDPISGHTALYWYRQSLGQGPEFLIYFQGTGAADDSGLPNDRFFAVRPEGSVSTLKIQRTERGDSAVYLCASSPRTSRRNNEQFFGPGTRLTVL.

This clonotype appeared many times. The chain couples TRBV2 to TRBJ2-5; tentative D call: TRBD2 (5 bases). The CDR3 length is 14 residues. Germline values: CDR1 SNHLY, CDR2 FYNNEI. V was cut by 5 bases and J by 1 base, with 11 bases left in between. This CDR3 is CASSPTGSQETQYF. CDR3 nucleotides: TGTGCCAGCAGTCCGACGGGGAGCCAAGAGACCCAGTACTTC.

This clonotype was counted many times. A junction end diverges from the germline sequence, so it may reflect a read error. The CDR3 spells CATSPRRGGISGANVLTF. The CDR3 bases are TGTGCCACCAGCCCGCGACGGGGCGGAATCTCTGGGGCCAACGTCCTGACTTTC. The V and J genes are TRBV7-9 and TRBJ2-6, with D perhaps matching TRBD1 or TRBD2 (5 bases each). Germline-derived CDR1 and CDR2 are SEHNR and FQNEAQ (reference sequence). This CDR3 is built from 18 residues.

This clonotype has at least ten counts. The V gene is TRBV20-1, the J gene TRBJ1-4, with 8 nucleotides matching TRBD1. This CDR3 is built from 14 residues. Germline V gives CDR1 DFQATT, CDR2 SNEGSKA (reference sequence). Trimming took 6 bases from V and 3 from J; bases not matched to a gene: 6. CDR3 protein: CSATDRGSNEKLFF. CDR3 sequence (DNA): TGCAGTGCCACAGACAGGGGATCTAATGAAAAACTGTTTTTT.

This clonotype was observed many times. The J gene is TRBJ2-7, the V gene TRBV7-3; 10 positions agree with TRBD1. The CDR3 spans 16 residues. V shed 2 bases, J shed 7 bases, and the junction held 11 bases outside the gene matches. Germline V gene data show CDR1 as SGHTA and CDR2 as FQGTGA. The CDR3 region is CASSLLPGQGFSEQYF. CDR3 coding DNA: TGTGCCAGCAGCTTACTACCGGGACAGGGGTTCTCAGAGCAGTACTTC.

This chain uses TRBV2 with TRBJ2-5; 7 bases are a match to TRBD2. Looked up from germline, CDR1 is SNHLY and CDR2 is FYNNEI. Germline trimming cut 5 bases from V and 3 bases from J; bases unmatched to any gene: 12. The CDR3 spans 16 residues. CDR3 loop: CASSSERDTLKETQYF. The CDR3 DNA is TGTGCCAGCAGTTCGGAGCGGGATACCCTCAAAGAGACCCAGTACTTC.

This clonotype was seen more than once but under ten times. This chain connects TRBV2 to TRBJ2-3, with TRBD2 matching 10 bases. The germline V gene encodes CDR1 SNHLY and CDR2 FYNNEI. The CDR3 runs 15 residues. V dropped 9 bases and J dropped 2; count of bases not matched to a gene: 8. CDR3 loop: CARGKTSGYTDTQYF. For the CDR3, the DNA is TGTGCCAGGGGGAAGACTAGCGGGTACACAGATACGCAGTATTTT.

This clonotype is a singleton in its sample. The rearrangement uses TRBV2 and TRBJ1-2; D unclear. Germline V CDR1 and CDR2: SNHLY, FYNNEI. Trimming took off 6 bases at V and 8 bases at J, with 13 bases between the two ends. The CDR3 extends over 12 amino acids. CDR3 amino acids: CASRPRLGGYTF. The CDR3, as DNA: TGTGCCAGCAGACCCCGCTTGGGAGGCTACACCTTC.

In the case of this clonotype: The CDR3 end shows no conserved phenylalanine or tryptophan, and so a read error is likely. This chain links TRBV12-3 or TRBV12-4 with TRBJ2-3; TRBD2 matches at 11 bases. J gave up 5 bases and V 8 bases, and 6 bases lay outside the gene matches. This CDR3 has 14 residues. This chain's CDR3 is CASGASGRKDTQYL. In nucleotides, the CDR3 is TGTGCCAGCGGGGCTAGCGGGAGGAAAGATACGCAGTATCTT.

This clonotype was seen repeatedly, ten times or more. The genes are TRBV5-1 and TRBJ2-7; D gene uncertain. The germline V gene has CDR1 SGHRS and CDR2 YFSETQ. The CDR3 runs 12 residues. Trimming removed 5 bases from V and 0 bases from J, with 6 bases in between. DNA for the CDR3: TGCGCCAGCAGGCAAAGCTCCTACGAGCAGTACTTC. Amino acids: CASRQSSYEQYF.

V and J are TRBV9 and TRBJ1-6, with D unclear. Trimming removed 1 base at V and 8 bases at J, with 7 bases between. The CDR3 length is 13 residues. Germline CDR1 reads SGDLS; CDR2 reads YYNGEE. CDR3 bases: TGTGCCAGCAGCGTATCGTCCGATTCACCCCTCCACTTT. This encodes CASSVSSDSPLHF.

This clonotype was seen a few times. V is TRBV14 and J is TRBJ1-2; no definite D call. The CDR3 is 14 residues long. Germline CDR1 reads SGHDN; CDR2 reads FVKESK. V lost 3 bases to trimming and J lost 0 bases, with 8 bases between them. The CDR3 coding sequence is TGTGCCAGCAGCCATTACAGCACTAACTATGGCTACACCTTC. Translating it yields CASSHYSTNYGYTF.

This clonotype occurred many times. This rearrangement joins TRBV29-1 to TRBJ2-7; a possible D gene is TRBD1 (6 bases). CDR3 size: 14 residues. In germline, CDR1 is SQVTM, CDR2 ANQGSEA. Between the trimmed V and J ends, which lost 5 bases and 4 bases, there was a span of 18 bases. In DNA, the CDR3 is TGCAGCGTTCTAACATACAGGGAGTCGTACGAGCAGTACTTC. It is translated as CSVLTYRESYEQYF.

This clonotype was counted ten times or more. Because the CDR3's place on the DNA is in doubt, the DNA is left out and the CDR3 is given as listed by TCRdb. The gene calls are TRBV27 and TRBJ1-1. CDR1 and CDR2 from the germline V gene are MNHEY and SMNVEV (reference sequence). The CDR3 sequence runs 14 residues, both termini included. CDR3 residues: CASSPSLWEREAFF.

About this clonotype: This may come from a read error, since a much larger clone is one base off. The rearrangement uses TRBV6-5 and TRBJ2-3; D is unresolved. Germline V CDR1 and CDR2: MNHEY, SVGAGI. The CDR3 runs 13 residues. Trimming stripped 2 bases from V and 2 bases from J, with 5 bases between. The CDR3 coding sequence is TGTGCCAGCAGTTACCAGGCCACAGATACGCAGTATTTT. It codes for CASSYQATDTQYF.

This clonotype showed up many times. The chain joins TRBV7-9 to TRBJ2-5; a weak D match, TRBD2 (6 bases). This CDR3 comprises 14 residues. Trimming took 5 bases from V and 4 from J, leaving 14 bases between them. Germline V gene lookup returns CDR1 SEHNR and CDR2 FQNEAQ (reference sequence). The CDR3, as DNA: TGTGCCAGCAGCCCCACTAGCTTTGGAGAGACCCAGTACTTC. Translation gives CASSPTSFGETQYF.

In its sample, this clonotype was seen many times. The chain carries TRBV29-1 and TRBJ2-7; TRBD2 matches at 14 bases. The germline gives CDR1 SQVTM, CDR2 ANQGSEA. Unmatched junction bases numbered 6, after V lost 1 base and J lost 4 bases. The CDR3 consists of 16 residues. The CDR3 loop reads CSVEGLGTSGGYEQYF. The CDR3 nucleotides are TGCAGCGTTGAAGGGCTAGGGACTAGCGGGGGTTACGAGCAGTACTTC.

This sequence joins TRBV2 and TRBJ2-5; D possibly corresponds to TRBD2 (7 bases). The CDR3 contains 13 residues. Germline CDR1 SNHLY, CDR2 FYNNEI. Trimming took 6 bases from V and 4 from J, leaving 12 bases between them. DNA for the CDR3: TGTGCCAGCAGGGGGGGCGGGAGAGAGACCCAGTACTTC. This sequence encodes CASRGGGRETQYF. The full variable domain, its missing parts supplied by reference TRBV2 and TRBJ2-5, is EPEVTQTPSHQVTQMGQEVILRCVPISNHLYFYWYRQILGQKVEFLVSFYNNEISEKSEIFDDQFSVERPDGSNFTLKIRSTKLEDSAMYFCASRGGGRETQYFGPGTRLLVL.

As to this clonotype: This may be a read error: a much more frequent sequence differs by one nucleotide. CDR3 sequence (DNA): TGCAGCGTTGAACCATCTACGGGCCAATCCTACGAGCAGTACTTC. Encoded protein: CSVEPSTGQSYEQYF. The V and J genes are TRBV29-1 and TRBJ2-7, with D uncertain. This CDR3 is built from 15 residues. Germline V lookup: CDR1 SQVTM, CDR2 ANQGSEA. Trimming took off 2 bases at V and 1 base at J, with 15 bases between the two ends.

This clonotype was counted many times. V and J are TRBV24-1 and TRBJ2-1; possible D gene TRBD1, 6 bases. CDR3 length equals 13 residues. Per the germline V gene, CDR1 is KGHDR and CDR2 is SFDVKD. The ends were cut back, 7 bases at V and 5 bases at J, with 11 bases in the middle. DNA for the CDR3: TGTGCCACCAGCAGACAGGTTAACAATGAGCAGTTCTTC. It translates to CATSRQVNNEQFF.

In its sample, this clonotype was seen many times. This chain connects TRBV7-9 to TRBJ2-1; 10 nucleotides match TRBD2. The CDR3 is 14 residues long. Germline V gives CDR1 SEHNR, CDR2 FQNEAQ (reference sequence). With 7 bases clipped from V and 9 bases from J, the junction kept 9 bases outside the gene matches. CDR3 protein: CASISGGASGEQFF. In DNA, the CDR3 is TGTGCCAGCATAAGCGGGGGGGCGTCTGGTGAGCAGTTCTTC.

The CDR3 spells CASSLIGLADYEQYF. CDR3 nucleotide sequence: TGTGCCAGCAGTTTGATTGGACTAGCGGACTACGAGCAGTACTTC. The V call is TRBV28, the J call TRBJ2-7; 10 nucleotides match TRBD2. The CDR3 totals 15 residues. Germline CDR1 MDHEN, CDR2 SYDVKM. Trimming took 3 bases from V and 3 from J; bases not matched to a gene: 5.

In the case of this clonotype: It may be a read error: a sequence one base away is much more abundant. This chain links TRBV6-2 or TRBV6-3 with TRBJ1-4; D unclear. The CDR3 has 16 residues. V dropped 7 bases and J dropped 10 bases, with 25 bases sitting between them. CDR1 is MNHEY, CDR2 SVGEGT, per germline. The CDR3: CASTNAVHLSRGKLFF. CDR3 coding DNA: TGTGCCAGCACCAACGCTGTTCACCTTTCACGCGGAAAACTGTTTTTT.

In its sample, this clonotype was seen many times. The rearrangement joins TRBV11-1 to TRBJ1-2; 9 bases align to TRBD1. With 5 bases clipped from V and 8 bases from J, the junction kept 9 bases outside the gene matches. This CDR3 has 14 residues. The germline gives CDR1 SGHAT, CDR2 FQDESV (reference sequence). For the CDR3, the DNA is TGTGCCAGCAGCCAAACTCGACAGGGGGACGGCTACACCTTC. It yields the protein CASSQTRQGDGYTF. The entire variable domain, with the rest obtained from reference TRBV11-1 and TRBJ1-2, is as follows: EAEVAQSPRYKITEKSQAVAFWCDPISGHATLYWYRQILGQGPELLVQFQDESVVDDSQLPKDRFSAERLKGVDSTLKIQPAELGDSAMYLCASSQTRQGDGYTFGSGTRLTVV.

This chain links TRBV4-1 with TRBJ2-6; maybe TRBD1 (6 bases). The CDR3 length is 16 residues. The germline gives CDR1 MGHRA, CDR2 YSYEKL. V lost 0 bases to trimming and J lost 3 bases, with 9 bases between them. CDR3 region: CASSQDGTFGANVLTF. CDR3 sequence (DNA): TGCGCCAGCAGCCAAGATGGGACATTTGGGGCCAACGTCCTGACTTTC.